A single sample gave rise to the 7 T cell receptor beta chains below, sequenced in a study of blood T cells in healthy people across ages. Together with a sample-barcoded 5' primer, a J-beta primer mix was included in a second PCR lasting about 6 to 11 cycles. TCRdb re-called the 5' RACE reads with MiXCR, one entry per CDR3 protein. The sample records around 1.5 million distinct CDR3 sequences, roughly 45% being singletons. The sequencing input was blood. These receptors were taken from a young woman in good health.

The rearrangement uses TRBV4-1 and TRBJ2-1, with D tentatively TRBD2 (7 bases). The V and J ends lost 1 base and 3 bases respectively, with 16 bases between them. Germline V gives CDR1 MGHRA, CDR2 YSYEKL. CDR3 length: 17 residues. The CDR3 DNA reads TGCGCCAGCAGCCAAGCGGGGGGAGGGGGGGACTACAATGAGCAGTTCTTC. This encodes CASSQAGGGGDYNEQFF.

Of note for this clonotype: With a much larger clone just one base away, this may be a read error. The chain couples TRBV4-1 to TRBJ2-3, with TRBD2 identical over 10 bases. Germline lookup yields CDR1 MGHRA and CDR2 YSYEKL. Unmatched junction bases numbered 15, after V lost 3 bases and J lost 3 bases. The CDR3 has 19 residues. The chain's CDR3 is CASSHSASGGVLRTDTQYF. The CDR3 nucleotides are TGCGCCAGCAGCCATTCGGCTAGCGGGGGAGTATTGCGGACAGATACGCAGTATTTT.

This clonotype was seen only a few times. This chain links TRBV27 with TRBJ2-5; 7 nucleotides align to TRBD1. Germline V lookup: CDR1 MNHEY, CDR2 SMNVEV (reference sequence). The CDR3 consists of 14 residues. V lost 5 bases and J lost 3; bases outside the gene matches: 6. The CDR3 DNA reads as TGTGCCAGCAGTGCTTGGACAGGAAAAGAGACCCAGTACTTC. This translates into CASSAWTGKETQYF.

This clonotype was seen a handful of times. CDR3 nucleotide sequence: TGTGCCCCTGGGGGGGCGCCTACCCAAGAGACCCAGTACTTC. The encoded protein is CAPGGAPTQETQYF. The genes are TRBV2 and TRBJ2-5; possible D gene TRBD2, 7 bases. The length of the CDR3 is 14 residues. From germline, CDR1 is SNHLY and CDR2 FYNNEI. V was cut by 11 bases and J by 1 base, with 17 bases left in between.

The CDR3 sequence is CSARDGTSGKYEQYF. The DNA for the CDR3 is TGCAGTGCTAGGGATGGGACTAGCGGGAAGTACGAGCAGTACTTC. V and J are TRBV20-1 and TRBJ2-7; 13 nucleotides line up with TRBD2. Trimming took 3 bases from V and 4 from J; bases not matched to a gene: 6. There are 15 residues in the CDR3. Per germline, CDR1 DFQATT and CDR2 SNEGSKA (reference sequence).

This chain links TRBV7-9 with TRBJ1-2; 7 nucleotides match TRBD1. The germline V gene encodes CDR1 SEHNR and CDR2 FQNEAQ (reference sequence). The V and J ends lost 0 bases and 6 bases, in that order; junction bases with no gene match: 7. There are 15 residues in the CDR3. CDR3 loop: CASSLAQTGLHGYTF. The DNA for the CDR3 is TGTGCCAGCAGCTTAGCCCAGACAGGGTTGCATGGCTACACCTTC.

The CDR3 DNA follows: TGCGCCAGCAGCCAAGGGGGTTCCGGACTAGTAGACAATGAGCAGTTCTTC. Its protein product is CASSQGGSGLVDNEQFF. J is TRBJ2-1 and V is TRBV4-1, with 7 positions matching TRBD2. Germline V gene data show CDR1 as MGHRA and CDR2 as YSYEKL. Trimming removed 1 base from V and 5 bases from J; junction bases left unmatched: 11. The CDR3 extends over 17 amino acids.